The 13 T cell receptor beta chains presented below share a single source sample, sequenced in a study of glioma-infiltrating T cells. TCR alpha and beta CDR3 regions were amplified from RNA using iRepertoire nested multiplex PCR. One entry per CDR3 protein results from TCRdb running MiXCR on the multiplex PCR reads. The profile shows approximately 89,000 distinct CDR3 sequences, about 23% of them singletons. The sample taken for sequencing was glioma tissue, nonneoplastic brain tissue, or PBMCs (not recorded which). All receptors come from a human donor with low-grade glioma or glioblastoma, undergoing nonglioma brain surgery, or in good health (not recorded which).

This clonotype was detected many times. The gene calls are TRBV27 and TRBJ2-3, with no clear D. CDR1 and CDR2 from the germline V gene are MNHEY and SMNVEV (reference sequence). The CDR3 spans 14 residues. Trimming shortened V by 5 bases and J by 6 bases, and 15 bases separated the two germline ends. DNA of the CDR3: TGTGCCAGCAGTCCCCTCGGAGCCCGCGATACGCAGTATTTT. The encoded protein is CASSPLGARDTQYF.

This clonotype was counted ten times or more. The chain couples TRBV6-1 to TRBJ1-6; 8 positions match TRBD1. The CDR3 totals 14 residues. Germline CDR1 MNHNS, CDR2 SASEGT. V was clipped by 5 bases and J by 7 bases; unmatched bases: 4. The CDR3 loop is CASSTTGGNSPLHF. The CDR3 region has the DNA TGTGCCAGCAGTACAACAGGGGGGAATTCACCCCTCCACTTT.

Ten or more counts support this clonotype. CDR3 in DNA: TGTGCCAGCAGTTACGACAGCCTACACTTCTCTGGAAACACCATATATTTT. It codes for CASSYDSLHFSGNTIYF. The chain couples TRBV6-5 to TRBJ1-3; tentatively, D is TRBD1 (5 bases). The CDR3 loop spans 17 amino acids. CDR1 and CDR2 from the germline V gene are MNHEY and SVGAGI. The V gene lost 2 bases and the J gene lost 0 bases, with 14 bases spanning the gap.

This clonotype was counted at least ten times. The genes are TRBV6-5 and TRBJ2-2; 7 nucleotides match TRBD2. This CDR3 region has 16 residues. CDR1 is MNHEY and CDR2 is SVGAGI in the germline V gene. With 0 bases clipped from V and 1 base from J, the junction kept 2 bases outside the gene matches. This CDR3 reads CASSYSSGQNTGELFF. The DNA of the CDR3 is TGTGCCAGCAGTTACTCTAGCGGGCAGAACACCGGGGAGCTGTTTTTT.

This clonotype appeared many times. The chain joins TRBV3-1 to TRBJ2-3; TRBD1 matches at 10 bases. V shed 5 bases and J 6 bases; nucleotides not matched to a gene: 5. This CDR3 comprises 14 residues. In germline, CDR1 is LGHDT, CDR2 YNNKEL (reference sequence). CDR3 residues: CASSSDRGVDTQYF. CDR3 sequence (DNA): TGTGCCAGCAGCTCGGACAGGGGGGTGGATACGCAGTATTTT.

By sample fraction, this clonotype is medium-sized. V and J are TRBV2 and TRBJ1-6; weak D call: TRBD1 (6 bases). V was cut by 8 bases and J by 15 bases, with 17 bases left in between. The CDR3 is 12 residues long. Germline loops: CDR1 SNHLY, CDR2 FYNNEI. The CDR3 loop reads CASGGSGVRLHF. CDR3 nucleotide sequence: TGTGCCAGCGGGGGCTCAGGGGTGCGCCTCCACTTT. The full variable domain, in which reference TRBV2 and TRBJ1-6 provide the parts outside the CDR3, is EPEVTQTPSHQVTQMGQEVILRCVPISNHLYFYWYRQILGQKVEFLVSFYNNEISEKSEIFDDQFSVERPDGSNFTLKIRSTKLEDSAMYFCASGGSGVRLHFGNGTRLTVT.

This clonotype was counted at least ten times. The chain joins TRBV7-9 to TRBJ1-6; D possibly corresponds to TRBD1 (5 bases). CDR1 and CDR2 from the germline V gene are SEHNR and FQNEAQ (reference sequence). The CDR3 runs to 12 residues. The ends were cut back, 4 bases at V and 12 bases at J, with 10 bases in the middle. CDR3 DNA: TGTGCCAGCAGCTCTCACGGACAACCCCTCCACTTT. The encoded protein is CASSSHGQPLHF.

At least ten counts were recorded for this clonotype. The V and J genes are TRBV6-1 and TRBJ1-1; possible D gene TRBD1, 6 bases. The CDR3 sequence is 13 residues long. The germline V gene encodes CDR1 MNHNS and CDR2 SASEGT. The ends were cut back, 8 bases at V and 6 bases at J, with 16 bases in the middle. CDR3 amino acids: CASGDRSVAEAFF. The CDR3 coding sequence is TGTGCCAGCGGAGACAGGTCCGTCGCTGAAGCTTTCTTT.

The rearrangement links TRBV11-1 to TRBJ2-5; perhaps TRBD1 as D (6 bases). V shed 1 base and J shed 0 bases, with 18 bases lying between them. The CDR3 contains 18 residues. CDR1 and CDR2 (germline): SGHAT, FQDESV (reference sequence). The CDR3 protein is CASSLGTGPGFYQETQYF. The CDR3 nucleotides read TGTGCCAGCAGCTTAGGCACAGGGCCAGGGTTCTACCAAGAGACCCAGTACTTC.

Comment on this clonotype: Just one base apart from a much larger clone, this may be a read error. The chain is built from TRBV18 and TRBJ1-1; possible D gene TRBD1, 6 bases. V lost 6 bases and J 4 bases, leaving 15 bases between the germline ends. This CDR3 region has 14 residues. CDR1 and CDR2 (germline): KGHSH, LQKENI. The CDR3 DNA sequence: TGTGCCAGCTCGCCGGACACAGGGCGCACTGAAGCTTTCTTT. This sequence encodes CASSPDTGRTEAFF.

This clonotype was observed at least ten times. The J gene is TRBJ2-1, the V gene TRBV10-2; TRBD2 aligns across 7 bases. V lost 8 bases, J lost 7 bases, and 5 bases stayed unmatched. The CDR3 sequence is 12 residues long. The V gene's germline CDR1 is WSHSY and CDR2 SAAADI. The CDR3 DNA reads as TGCGCCAGCCGGGACTATGAAAATGAGCAGTTCTTC. It is translated as CASRDYENEQFF.

This clonotype was recorded a few times. As DNA, the CDR3 is TGTGCCAGTAGTTTCAACTCTCCGGGACTAGCGGGAGTCACAGATACGCAGTATTTT. Protein product: CASSFNSPGLAGVTDTQYF. This sequence joins TRBV19 and TRBJ2-3, with TRBD2 matching over 14 bases. The CDR3 covers 19 residues. The V gene end was trimmed by 5 bases and the J gene end by 2 bases; junction bases not matched to a gene: 12. Germline V gene lookup returns CDR1 LNHDA and CDR2 SQIVND (reference sequence).

This clonotype was recorded many times. This sequence joins TRBV20-1 and TRBJ2-5; TRBD2 agrees at 13 bases. Unmatched junction bases numbered 5, after V lost 1 base and J lost 3 bases. Germline V gene sequence: CDR1 DFQATT, CDR2 SNEGSKA (reference sequence). There are 16 residues in the CDR3. The CDR3, as DNA: TGCAGTGCTAGAGGGACTAGCGGGAGCAACAAAGAGACCCAGTACTTC. It translates to CSARGTSGSNKETQYF.